The clone carrying this T cell receptor (beta chain) was counted at least ten times. The protocol was immunoSEQ multiplex PCR, while the TCRdb copy is restricted to in-frame clones and leaves out a portion. The data contain a few hundred thousand clones, around 87% of them seen just once; the ten biggest clones take up around 1.9%. These data are taken from a study of blood T cell repertoires in COVID-19. Turning to the study itself: From the United States, Italy and Spain came samples of acute and convalescent COVID-19.

This CDR3 has 17 residues. Germline V gives CDR1 SGHTA, CDR2 FQGNSA. V lost 1 base, J lost 4 bases, and 16 bases lay in between. The clonotype originates from a man between 35 and 55 years old in a cohort exposed to, infected with or recovered from COVID-19 (not recorded which). The chain couples TRBV7-2 to TRBJ2-2; tentative D call: TRBD2 (6 bases). The sequenced sample consisted of PBMCs or T cells enriched from blood (not recorded which). The CDR3, as DNA: TGTGCCAGCAGCTTAGTTTCCGGGGGTGGGACCACCGGGGAGCTGTTTTTT. The encoded protein is CASSLVSGGGTTGELFF.